Shown below are 24 T cell receptor beta chains from a single sample sequenced in a study of control samples from healthy donors and cancer patients. Sequencing used immunoSEQ multiplex PCR; TCRdb keeps in-frame clones, though not all of them. The top ten clones hold more than 13% of a sample with some 150,000 clones, about 95% of them seen once. What was sequenced was PBMCs. These receptors came from a man in his sixties with colorectal cancer.

V is TRBV6-2 or TRBV6-3 and J is TRBJ1-3; no firm D call. The CDR3 is 14 amino acids. The V gene lost 2 bases and the J gene lost 5 bases, with 10 bases spanning the gap. CDR1 and CDR2 from the germline V gene are MNHEY and SVGEGT. The CDR3 loop is CASSYPDQRNTIYF. The CDR3 DNA follows: TGTGCCAGCAGTTACCCCGACCAGAGAAACACCATATATTTT.

This chain's CDR3 is CASSFEKKAEQYF. The CDR3 coding sequence is TGCGCCAGCAGCTTTGAGAAGAAAGCCGAGCAGTACTTC. This chain joins TRBV5-1 and TRBJ2-7; no firm D call. V was trimmed by 2 bases and J by 6 bases, leaving 12 bases between them. The CDR3 totals 13 residues. CDR1 and CDR2 from the germline V gene are SGHRS and YFSETQ.

The V and J genes are TRBV18 and TRBJ2-3; 7 nucleotides agree with TRBD1. J lost 6 bases, V lost 3 bases, and 12 bases had no gene match. The germline CDR1 and CDR2 sequences are KGHSH and LQKENI. The CDR3 contains 16 residues. The CDR3 region has the DNA TGTGCCAGCTCACCGTTTGAGACAGGGAGTGGTGATACGCAGTATTTT. It is translated as CASSPFETGSGDTQYF.

V is TRBV6-5 and J is TRBJ1-2; D call uncertain. This CDR3 has 13 residues. CDR1 is MNHEY, CDR2 SVGAGI, per germline. Trimming removed 6 bases at V and 4 bases at J, with 12 bases between. In DNA form, the CDR3 reads TGTGCCAGCAGCTCCGTTGTTGGCTATGGCTACACCTTC. Translating it yields CASSSVVGYGYTF.

The rearrangement joins TRBV29-1 to TRBJ1-1; a weak D match, TRBD1 (5 bases). The CDR3 sequence is 15 residues long. CDR1 SQVTM and CDR2 ANQGSEA come from the germline V gene. Trimming stripped 0 bases from V and 5 bases from J, with 16 bases between. CDR3 in DNA: TGCAGCGTTGAAGAGTGGCCCCCAAAGGGGACTGAAGCTTTCTTT. It encodes CSVEEWPPKGTEAFF.

The chain employs TRBV2 and TRBJ1-1; D is unclear. V was pared by 0 bases and J by 2 bases, with 1 base between. The germline V gene encodes CDR1 SNHLY and CDR2 FYNNEI. This CDR3 has 12 residues. In DNA, the CDR3 is TGTGCCAGCAGTGAAGCTAACACTGAAGCTTTCTTT. This gives the protein CASSEANTEAFF.

The chain joins TRBV11-2 to TRBJ1-4; D remains ambiguous. The germline V and J ends were trimmed by 0 bases and 7 bases, with 6 bases remaining between them. This CDR3 spans 13 amino acids. Germline V gene data show CDR1 as SGHAT and CDR2 as FQNNGV. CDR3 in DNA: TGTGCCAGCAGCTTAGACCCAGGTGAAAAACTGTTTTTT. This sequence encodes CASSLDPGEKLFF.

The chain has TRBV10-3 and TRBJ1-4; D unclear. V lost 11 bases, J lost 4 bases, and 11 bases lay in between. Germline V gene sequence: CDR1 ENHRY, CDR2 SYGVKD. CDR3 length: 12 residues. CDR3 in DNA: TGTGCCGTCGGGATGGGTAATGAAAAACTGTTTTTT. Its protein product is CAVGMGNEKLFF.

The rearrangement joins TRBV19 to TRBJ2-7, with D possibly being TRBD2 (5 bases). This CDR3 region has 13 residues. Trimming took 3 bases from V and 7 from J, leaving 13 bases between them. The germline gives CDR1 LNHDA, CDR2 SQIVND (reference sequence). CDR3 sequence reads: CASSIRTGNEQYF. CDR3 sequence (DNA): TGTGCCAGTAGTATTCGGACCGGGAATGAGCAGTACTTC.

The chain joins TRBV24-1 to TRBJ1-6; TRBD1 matches 7 bases. With V trimmed by 4 bases and J by 13 bases, 3 bases remained unmatched. There are 12 residues in the CDR3. CDR1 is KGHDR, CDR2 SFDVKD, per germline. The chain's CDR3 is CATSDTQGPLHF. In DNA, the CDR3 is TGTGCCACCAGTGACACACAGGGGCCCCTCCACTTT.

The chain has TRBV2 and TRBJ2-2, with 10 bases identical to TRBD1. V lost 2 bases to trimming and J lost 5 bases; unmatched junction nucleotides: 2. From germline, CDR1 is SNHLY and CDR2 FYNNEI. The CDR3 consists of 15 residues. Written as DNA, the CDR3 is TGTGCCAGCAGTGAAACGGGACAGGGGACCGGGGAGCTGTTTTTT. Amino acid sequence: CASSETGQGTGELFF.

The chain links TRBV28 to TRBJ1-1; unclear D gene. The CDR3 contains 14 residues. From germline, CDR1 is MDHEN and CDR2 SYDVKM. The germline V and J ends were trimmed by 6 bases and 1 base, with 12 bases remaining between them. The CDR3 DNA follows: TGTGCCAGCAGCCCCCTTGACCGGAACACTGAAGCTTTCTTT. Its translation is CASSPLDRNTEAFF.

The V gene is TRBV30, the J gene TRBJ2-5; unclear D gene. The germline CDR1 and CDR2 sequences are GTSNPN and SVGIG (reference sequence). Trimming cost V 3 bases and J 4 bases, with 12 bases left between them. This CDR3 contains 13 residues. The DNA of the CDR3 is TGTGCCTGGAGCGCCGGCACGCGAGAGACCCAGTACTTC. Its translation: CAWSAGTRETQYF. The entire variable domain, with the rest obtained from reference TRBV30 and TRBJ2-5, is as follows: SQTIHQWPATLVQPVGSPLSLECTVEGTSNPNLYWYRQAAGRGLQLLFYSVGIGQISSEVPQNLSASRPQDRQFILSSKKLLLSDSGFYLCAWSAGTRETQYFGPGTRLLVL.

The chain joins TRBV4-1 to TRBJ2-7; 9 positions match TRBD2. This CDR3 is built from 15 residues. The trim removed 0 bases at V and 3 bases at J, leaving 3 bases unmatched. Germline loops: CDR1 MGHRA, CDR2 YSYEKL. The CDR3: CASSQDSGGSYEQYF. In nucleotides, the CDR3 is TGCGCCAGCAGCCAAGACAGCGGGGGGAGCTACGAGCAGTACTTC.

The sample holds one count of this clone. The V gene is TRBV9, the J gene TRBJ2-1, with D perhaps being TRBD1 or TRBD2 (5 bases each). CDR3 length: 15 amino acids. V shed 0 bases and J shed 5 bases, with 12 bases lying between them. The V gene's germline CDR1 is SGDLS and CDR2 YYNGEE. The DNA for the CDR3 is TGTGCCAGCAGCGTAGAGGGACGGACCGACAATGAGCAGTTCTTC. It is translated as CASSVEGRTDNEQFF.

J is TRBJ1-1 and V is TRBV19, with 12 nucleotides matching TRBD1. J lost 11 bases, V lost 4 bases, and 11 bases had no gene match. The CDR3 totals 15 residues. Germline V gene data show CDR1 as LNHDA and CDR2 as SQIVND (reference sequence). The CDR3 DNA sequence: TGTGCCAGTAGTACCTTTCGGGACAGGGGGCAAGTGGCTTTCTTT. Encoded protein: CASSTFRDRGQVAFF.

The V call is TRBV12-3 or TRBV12-4, the J call TRBJ1-1; D call uncertain. This CDR3 has 13 amino acids. V lost 4 bases and J lost 6, with 12 bases in between. In nucleotides, the CDR3 is TGTGCCAGCAGTTCAATACCCCCCCCTGAAGCTTTCTTT. Protein: CASSSIPPPEAFF.

The chain employs TRBV2 and TRBJ2-7; 10 positions match TRBD1. The germline V gene has CDR1 SNHLY and CDR2 FYNNEI. Losses at the gene ends were 4 bases for V and 4 bases for J; bases not matched to a gene: 10. The CDR3 length is 16 residues. CDR3 bases: TGTGCCAGCAGTGGGGACCGGACAGGGGGTCAGTACGAGCAGTACTTC. It yields the protein CASSGDRTGGQYEQYF. Filled out from reference TRBV2 and TRBJ2-7, the complete variable domain reads EPEVTQTPSHQVTQMGQEVILRCVPISNHLYFYWYRQILGQKVEFLVSFYNNEISEKSEIFDDQFSVERPDGSNFTLKIRSTKLEDSAMYFCASSGDRTGGQYEQYFGPGTRLTVT.

The chain carries TRBV9 and TRBJ1-2; 7 bases agree with TRBD1. V lost 0 bases, J lost 8 bases, and 4 bases stayed unmatched. The CDR3 runs 13 residues. The germline CDR1 and CDR2 sequences are SGDLS and YYNGEE. CDR3 in DNA: TGTGCCAGCAGCGTAGCCCAGGGGGACGGCTACACCTTC. Translating it yields CASSVAQGDGYTF.

CDR3 residues: CAWSVLGRANYGYTF. DNA for the CDR3: TGTGCCTGGAGTGTACTCGGCAGGGCAAACTATGGCTACACCTTC. The chain has TRBV30 and TRBJ1-2; TRBD1 is a possible D gene (5 bases). Germline V gene data show CDR1 as GTSNPN and CDR2 as SVGIG (reference sequence). Deletions cut 0 bases from V and 2 bases from J, with 13 bases between. This CDR3 region has 15 residues.

CDR3 protein: CASSVGWSAYEQYF. DNA for the CDR3: TGTGCCAGCAGCGTAGGGTGGAGTGCCTACGAGCAGTACTTC. The chain joins TRBV9 to TRBJ2-7; D is uncertain. The CDR3 covers 14 residues. Looked up from germline, CDR1 is SGDLS and CDR2 is YYNGEE. Trimming took off 0 bases at V and 2 bases at J, with 9 bases between the two ends.

The chain combines TRBV18 with TRBJ1-1; 11 nucleotides match TRBD1. The CDR3 consists of 16 residues. CDR1 is KGHSH and CDR2 is LQKENI in the germline V gene. V lost 6 bases to trimming and J lost 2 bases; unmatched junction nucleotides: 8. The CDR3 is CASSPSWTGGNTEAFF. CDR3 nucleotide sequence: TGTGCCAGCTCTCCTTCCTGGACAGGGGGCAACACTGAAGCTTTCTTT.

The chain recombines TRBV5-1 with TRBJ2-7; D tentatively reads TRBD1 or TRBD2 (5 bases each). This CDR3 has 14 residues. Deletions cut 4 bases from V and 4 bases from J, with 15 bases between. From germline, CDR1 is SGHRS and CDR2 YFSETQ. In nucleotides, the CDR3 is TGCGCCAGCAGCAGGGACCTTACTGCGTACGAGCAGTACTTC. This encodes CASSRDLTAYEQYF.

The chain recombines TRBV7-2 with TRBJ1-1; no reliable D call. The CDR3 covers 14 residues. Trimming stripped 1 base from V and 1 base from J, with 7 bases between. Per the germline V gene, CDR1 is SGHTA and CDR2 is FQGNSA. The CDR3 is CASSLDPANTEAFF. CDR3 sequence (DNA): TGTGCCAGCAGCTTAGACCCTGCGAACACTGAAGCTTTCTTT.